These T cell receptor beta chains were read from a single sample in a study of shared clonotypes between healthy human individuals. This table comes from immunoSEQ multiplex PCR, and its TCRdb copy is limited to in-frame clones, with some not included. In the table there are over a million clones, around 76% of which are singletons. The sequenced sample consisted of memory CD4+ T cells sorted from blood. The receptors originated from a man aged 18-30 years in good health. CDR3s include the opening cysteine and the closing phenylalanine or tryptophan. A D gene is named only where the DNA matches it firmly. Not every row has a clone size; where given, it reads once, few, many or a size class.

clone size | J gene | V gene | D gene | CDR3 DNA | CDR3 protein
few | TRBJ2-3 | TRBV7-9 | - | TGTGCCAGCAGCCACGGGACTTCTGAGAGAACAGATACGCAGTATTTT | CASSHGTSERTDTQYF
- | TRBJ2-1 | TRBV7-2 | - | TGTGCCAGCAGCCCGGACAGCTCCTACAATGAGCAGTTCTTC | CASSPDSSYNEQFF
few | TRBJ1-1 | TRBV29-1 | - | TGCAGCATTCGGATGAACACTGAAGCTTTCTTT | CSIRMNTEAFF
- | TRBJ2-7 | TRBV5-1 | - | TGCGCCAGCAGCCAGGACTCGTACGAGCAGTACTTC | CASSQDSYEQYF
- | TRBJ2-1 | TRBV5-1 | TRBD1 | TGCGCCAGCAGCCTAGGACAGGAAAGCAATGAGCAGTTCTTC | CASSLGQESNEQFF
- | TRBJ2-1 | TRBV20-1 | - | TGCAGTGCCCTTTACAATGAGCAGTTCTTC | CSALYNEQFF
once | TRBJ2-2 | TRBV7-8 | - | TGTGCCAGCGGTAGAGGGAGCCACCTACTTAACACCGGGGGACGGGAGCTGTTTTTT | CASGRGSHLLNTGGRELFF
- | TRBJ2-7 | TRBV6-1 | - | TGTGCCAGCAGTGAAGGAGGCCGAAAGTACTTC | CASSEGGRKYF
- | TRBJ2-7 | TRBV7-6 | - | TGTGCCAGCAGCCCCCTCCGCGCGGACGAGCAGTACTTC | CASSPLRADEQYF
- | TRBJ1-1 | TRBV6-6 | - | TGTGCCAGCAGTTACCGCACGGATGAAGCTTTCTTT | CASSYRTDEAFF
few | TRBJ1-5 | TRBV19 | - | TGTGCCAGTAGTAGGGGGGCGGATAGCAATCAGCCCCAGCATTTT | CASSRGADSNQPQHF
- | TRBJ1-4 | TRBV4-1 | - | TGCGCCAGCAGCCAAGGAATAGCGAGTAATGAAAAACTGTTTTTT | CASSQGIASNEKLFF
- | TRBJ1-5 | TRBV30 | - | TGTGCCTGGAGTACCCCCGGGGGCCAGCCCCAGCATTTT | CAWSTPGGQPQHF
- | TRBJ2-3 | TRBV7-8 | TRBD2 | TGTGCCAGCAGCTTAGCTAAGCTAGCGGGCACAGATACGCAGTATTTT | CASSLAKLAGTDTQYF
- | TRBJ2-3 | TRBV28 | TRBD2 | TGTGCCAGCAGTTTTACTAGCGGGGCCGCAGGGGCACCCACAGATACGCAGTATTTT | CASSFTSGAAGAPTDTQYF
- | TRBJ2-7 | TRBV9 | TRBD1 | TGTGCCAGCAGCCCGGGACAGGGGCTGTACGAGCAGTACTTC | CASSPGQGLYEQYF
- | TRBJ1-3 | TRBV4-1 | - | TGCGCCAGCAGCCAAGATGGTATCTCTGGAAACACCATATATTTT | CASSQDGISGNTIYF
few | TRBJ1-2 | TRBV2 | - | TGTGCCAGCAGCGAAGGGGACAACCGGGGCGGCTACACCTTC | CASSEGDNRGGYTF
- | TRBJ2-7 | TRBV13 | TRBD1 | TGTGCCAGCAGCCCTCGACAGGGGTTCTCTTACGAGCAGTACTTC | CASSPRQGFSYEQYF
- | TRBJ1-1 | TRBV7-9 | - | TGTGCCAGCAGCTTAGCGCGAGGGGGGGCCGGTGAAGCTTTCTTT | CASSLARGGAGEAFF
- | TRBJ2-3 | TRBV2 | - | TGTGCCAGCGCGGTGGGGGCGGAAAGGACAGATACGCAGTATTTT | CASAVGAERTDTQYF
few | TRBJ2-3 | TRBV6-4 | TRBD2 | TGTGCCAGCAGTGACACTAGCGGGGGGGCAGATACGCAGTATTTT | CASSDTSGGADTQYF
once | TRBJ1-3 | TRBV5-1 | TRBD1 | TGCGCCAGCAGGGATATACAGGGGACTGGAAACACCATATATTTT | CASRDIQGTGNTIYF
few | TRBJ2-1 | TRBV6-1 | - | TGTGCCAGCAGCCCCCTGGGGAACAATGAGCAGTTCTTC | CASSPLGNNEQFF
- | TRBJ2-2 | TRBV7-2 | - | TGTGCCAGCGTCCTAGCTTCCAACACCGGGGAGCTGTTTTTT | CASVLASNTGELFF
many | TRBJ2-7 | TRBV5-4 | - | TGTGCCAGCAGCCGCGGCGGTCCCACCTCCTACGAGCAGTACTTC | CASSRGGPTSYEQYF
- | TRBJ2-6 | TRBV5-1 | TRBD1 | TGCGCCAGCAGCCAGATTTCAGGACAGGCGGCTGGGGCCAACGTCCTGACTTTC | CASSQISGQAAGANVLTF
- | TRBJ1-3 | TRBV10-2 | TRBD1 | TGCGCCAGCAGTGATGCGGGACAGGGAGTCTCTGGAAACACCATATATTTT | CASSDAGQGVSGNTIYF
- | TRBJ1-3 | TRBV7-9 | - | TGTGCCAGCAGCTTCCCCTCTGGAAACACCATATATTTT | CASSFPSGNTIYF
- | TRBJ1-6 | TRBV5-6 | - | TGTGCCAGCAGCAATGGTCGTCCGGGGAGCTCCTATAATTCACCCCTCCACTTT | CASSNGRPGSSYNSPLHF
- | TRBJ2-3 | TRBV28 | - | TGTGCCAGCAGTTTACTAGGGGGTGGCACAGATACGCAGTATTTT | CASSLLGGGTDTQYF